The 30 T cell receptor beta chains below were found in one sample sequenced in a study of blood T cell repertoires in COVID-19. TCRdb's copy holds only in-frame clones and misses some; the assay was immunoSEQ multiplex PCR. The sample includes 210,000 or so clones, 83% seen only once; the top ten take roughly 1.3%. Sequenced sample: peripheral blood. All receptors derive from a woman in her thirties with COVID-19, enrolled during active disease.

The rearrangement joins TRBV9 to TRBJ2-7; 7 bases align to TRBD2. The CDR3 is 17 amino acids. Per germline, CDR1 SGDLS and CDR2 YYNGEE. J lost 3 bases, V lost 6 bases, and 18 bases had no gene match. Here the CDR3 DNA reads TGTGCCAGCACCGGAGGGAGGGGTCGGTGGATTTTCTACGAGCAGTACTTC. Its translation: CASTGGRGRWIFYEQYF.

This clone was found once. The chain recombines TRBV3-1 (or the pseudogene TRBV3-2) with TRBJ2-7, with 7 bases fitting TRBD2. The CDR3 spans 14 residues. The V segment lost 1 base and the J segment 6 bases; nucleotides outside the gene matches: 6. Per germline, CDR1 LGHDT and CDR2 YNNKEL (reference sequence). CDR3 nucleotide sequence: TGTGCCAGCAGCCAAGGGGACTATACTTCCGAGCAGTACTTC. As protein: CASSQGDYTSEQYF.

J is TRBJ2-1 and V is TRBV7-3; the D is unclear. V dropped 2 bases and J dropped 0 bases, with 11 bases sitting between them. Germline CDR1 reads SGHTA; CDR2 reads FQGTGA. This CDR3 comprises 16 residues. CDR3 loop: CASSLSFSASYNEQFF. The CDR3 DNA follows: TGTGCCAGCAGCTTATCGTTCAGCGCCTCCTACAATGAGCAGTTCTTC.

The rearrangement uses TRBV14 and TRBJ1-1, with 8 nucleotides matching TRBD1. This CDR3 contains 13 residues. The J segment lost 6 bases and the V segment lost 3 bases, leaving 3 bases of the junction unmatched. The germline CDR1 and CDR2 sequences are SGHDN and FVKESK. The CDR3 is CASSHLQGAEAFF. CDR3 bases: TGTGCCAGCAGCCACCTACAGGGGGCTGAAGCTTTCTTT.

The V and J genes are TRBV4-3 and TRBJ2-3; TRBD2 agrees at 7 bases. The CDR3 spans 18 residues. Germline loops: CDR1 LGHNA, CDR2 YSLEER. V lost 0 bases, J lost 6 bases, and 15 bases stayed unmatched. CDR3 in amino acids: CASSQEGTWDYHIDTQYF. CDR3 sequence (DNA): TGCGCCAGCAGCCAAGAGGGGACCTGGGACTACCACATTGATACGCAGTATTTT.

This clone was recorded once. The J gene is TRBJ2-7, the V gene TRBV6-5; TRBD2 might be the D (6 bases). Germline-derived CDR1 and CDR2 are MNHEY and SVGAGI. CDR3 length equals 14 residues. Trimming stripped 7 bases from V and 4 bases from J, with 17 bases between. This CDR3 reads CASTPRGLGYEQYF. CDR3 sequence (DNA): TGTGCCAGCACCCCCCGGGGACTGGGTTACGAGCAGTACTTC.

The rearrangement links TRBV6-2 or TRBV6-3 to TRBJ1-3; perhaps TRBD1 as D (5 bases). CDR1 MNHEY and CDR2 SVGEGT come from the germline V gene. The length of the CDR3 is 16 residues. Deletions cut 5 bases from V and 0 bases from J, with 14 bases between. The CDR3 sequence is CASSPGTPSSGNTIYF. Here the CDR3 DNA reads TGTGCCAGCAGTCCCGGGACTCCGAGCTCTGGAAACACCATATATTTT.

The V gene is TRBV2, the J gene TRBJ1-1; the D gene is possibly TRBD1 (5 bases). The V gene lost 2 bases and the J gene lost 1 base, with 11 bases spanning the gap. The germline V gene encodes CDR1 SNHLY and CDR2 FYNNEI. The CDR3 sequence is 15 residues long. CDR3 sequence: CASSELGAGNTEAFF. DNA for the CDR3: TGTGCCAGCAGTGAATTAGGGGCAGGGAACACTGAAGCTTTCTTT.

The CDR3 spells CASSFRGTSGNTIYF. The CDR3 nucleotides are TGTGCCAGCAGCTTTCGCGGGACCTCTGGAAACACCATATATTTT. The chain couples TRBV11-3 to TRBJ1-3; possible D gene TRBD1, 5 bases. The germline V and J ends were trimmed by 3 bases and 0 bases, with 9 bases remaining between them. Germline CDR1 reads SGHNT; CDR2 reads YENEEA. The CDR3 contains 15 residues.

The chain couples TRBV30 to TRBJ1-2; D possibly corresponds to TRBD1 (6 bases). CDR3 length: 12 amino acids. The germline V gene encodes CDR1 GTSNPN and CDR2 SVGIG (reference sequence). V was pared by 4 bases and J by 9 bases, with 15 bases between. As DNA, the CDR3 is TGTGCCTGGACTATAATCCGGGACAGCTACACCTTC. It translates to CAWTIIRDSYTF. Using reference TRBV30 and TRBJ1-2 for the parts outside the CDR3, the full variable domain is SQTIHQWPATLVQPVGSPLSLECTVEGTSNPNLYWYRQAAGRGLQLLFYSVGIGQISSEVPQNLSASRPQDRQFILSSKKLLLSDSGFYLCAWTIIRDSYTFGSGTRLTVV.

This clone has just one count. J is TRBJ1-3 and V is TRBV5-5; no clear D gene. The V gene lost 2 bases and the J gene lost 0 bases, with 18 bases spanning the gap. Germline CDR1 reads SGHKS; CDR2 reads YYEKEE (reference sequence). The CDR3 consists of 18 residues. The CDR3 loop is CASSLFWAVSSSGNTIYF. CDR3 in DNA: TGTGCCAGCAGCTTATTCTGGGCAGTGAGTAGCTCTGGAAACACCATATATTTT. The variable domain in full, completed from reference TRBV5-5 and TRBJ1-3, reads DAGVTQSPTHLIKTRGQQVTLRCSPISGHKSVSWYQQVLGQGPQFIFQYYEKEERGRGNFPDRFSARQFPNYSSELNVNALLLGDSALYLCASSLFWAVSSSGNTIYFGEGSWLTVV.

The rearrangement links TRBV11-2 to TRBJ2-3; D unresolved. V dropped 3 bases and J dropped 0 bases, with 4 bases sitting between them. This CDR3 region has 13 residues. The germline gives CDR1 SGHAT, CDR2 FQNNGV. For the CDR3, the DNA is TGTGCCAGCAGCTTTTCTAGCACAGATACGCAGTATTTT. Residues: CASSFSSTDTQYF.

This chain links TRBV29-1 with TRBJ1-1; D call uncertain. From germline, CDR1 is SQVTM and CDR2 ANQGSEA. V was pared by 3 bases and J by 0 bases, with 8 bases between. CDR3 size: 13 residues. The CDR3 region is CSVDGRVNTEAFF. The CDR3 region has the DNA TGCAGCGTTGATGGGAGGGTGAACACTGAAGCTTTCTTT.

The chain combines TRBV3-1 (or the pseudogene TRBV3-2) with TRBJ2-7; 8 positions agree with TRBD2. After removal of 3 bases from V and 2 bases from J, the junction contained 3 bases not matched to a gene. The CDR3 is 14 residues long. In germline, CDR1 is LGHDT, CDR2 YNNKEL (reference sequence). In DNA form, the CDR3 reads TGTGCCAGCAGCCATTACGGGAGGGCCTACGAGCAGTACTTC. It yields the protein CASSHYGRAYEQYF.

V gene TRBV6-1 combines with J gene TRBJ1-4; TRBD1 is a possible D gene (5 bases). The CDR3 spans 15 residues. Germline CDR1 MNHNS, CDR2 SASEGT. V lost 0 bases, J lost 8 bases, and 13 bases lay in between. This CDR3 is CASSEAPGLGEKLFF. CDR3 DNA sequence: TGTGCCAGCAGTGAAGCCCCAGGGTTGGGGGAAAAACTGTTTTTT.

The rearrangement links TRBV6-2 or TRBV6-3 to TRBJ2-7; TRBD1 matches 8 bases. V shed 0 bases, J shed 3 bases, and the junction held 7 bases outside the gene matches. Germline CDR1 is MNHEY and CDR2 is SVGEGT. This CDR3 spans 16 amino acids. The CDR3 DNA sequence: TGTGCCAGCAGTTACTCGACGGGACAGGCGAACTACGAGCAGTACTTC. Translating it yields CASSYSTGQANYEQYF.

The chain joins TRBV27 to TRBJ1-2; no clear D. The CDR3 is made up of 15 amino acids. Germline V lookup: CDR1 MNHEY, CDR2 SMNVEV (reference sequence). Trimming took 5 bases from V and 4 from J, leaving 17 bases between them. The CDR3 loop reads CASSPSEAALYGYTF. CDR3 sequence (DNA): TGTGCCAGCAGTCCTAGTGAGGCAGCGCTCTATGGCTACACCTTC.

The V and J genes are TRBV9 and TRBJ2-2; TRBD1 aligns across 9 bases. The germline CDR1 and CDR2 sequences are SGDLS and YYNGEE. The CDR3 is 16 residues long. The V segment lost 4 bases and the J segment 0 bases; nucleotides outside the gene matches: 4. The CDR3 DNA reads TGTGCCAGCAGCATTCGGACAGGGGCGAACACCGGGGAGCTGTTTTTT. This encodes CASSIRTGANTGELFF.

The chain links TRBV19 to TRBJ1-6, with 7 bases lining up with TRBD1. The germline gives CDR1 LNHDA, CDR2 SQIVND (reference sequence). V was pared by 3 bases and J by 7 bases, with 3 bases of the junction left unmatched. CDR3 length: 14 amino acids. The CDR3 coding sequence is TGTGCCAGTAGTATGGTGACAGGGAATTCACCCCTCCACTTT. This codes for CASSMVTGNSPLHF.

This sequence joins TRBV6-2 or TRBV6-3 and TRBJ2-3, with D possibly TRBD1 on 5 matching bases. V was clipped by 2 bases and J by 4 bases, with 10 bases between them. Per germline, CDR1 MNHEY and CDR2 SVGEGT. The CDR3 sequence is 14 residues long. CDR3 sequence: CASSYVTAPDTQYF. The CDR3 nucleotides read TGTGCCAGCAGTTACGTGACAGCCCCAGATACGCAGTATTTT.

J is TRBJ2-7 and V is TRBV9, with 7 positions matching TRBD2. In germline, CDR1 is SGDLS, CDR2 YYNGEE. V was pared by 0 bases and J by 3 bases, with 6 bases of the junction left unmatched. This CDR3 has 15 residues. The chain's CDR3 is CASSVEPAGNYEQYF. The DNA of the CDR3 is TGTGCCAGCAGCGTAGAACCAGCGGGAAACTACGAGCAGTACTTC.

CDR3 bases: TGTGCCACCAGCAGAGAACGGGAGAACTATGGCTACACCTTC. Amino acid sequence: CATSRERENYGYTF. The chain recombines TRBV15 with TRBJ1-2, with D hard to call. Germline V gene sequence: CDR1 LNHNV, CDR2 YYDKDF (reference sequence). The V and J ends lost 0 bases and 2 bases respectively, with 7 bases between them. This CDR3 is 14 amino acids long.

The chain recombines TRBV5-1 with TRBJ1-5; D might be TRBD1 (5 bases). Germline CDR1 reads SGHRS; CDR2 reads YFSETQ. V shed 0 bases and J shed 7 bases, with 14 bases lying between them. The CDR3 extends over 15 amino acids. CDR3 nucleotides: TGCGCCAGCAGCTTGGTGCTCAGGGTAGGGCAGCCCCAGCATTTT. Its protein product is CASSLVLRVGQPQHF.

The chain carries TRBV5-1 and TRBJ2-5; 9 positions match TRBD1. The J segment lost 4 bases and the V segment lost 5 bases, leaving 6 bases of the junction unmatched. This CDR3 comprises 14 residues. The germline CDR1 and CDR2 sequences are SGHRS and YFSETQ. This CDR3 reads CASRPGQGSETQYF. CDR3 sequence (DNA): TGCGCCAGCAGACCTGGACAGGGGTCAGAGACCCAGTACTTC.

This clone showed up just a few times. This chain joins TRBV30 and TRBJ1-6, with TRBD1 as a possible D gene (5 bases). The CDR3 totals 13 residues. The germline V gene encodes CDR1 GTSNPN and CDR2 SVGIG (reference sequence). Trimming removed 3 bases from V and 11 bases from J, with 14 bases in between. As DNA, the CDR3 is TGTGCCTGGAGGAGGAGGGGTCAGGCACCCCTCCACTTT. It is translated as CAWRRRGQAPLHF. The entire variable domain, with the rest obtained from reference TRBV30 and TRBJ1-6, is as follows: SQTIHQWPATLVQPVGSPLSLECTVEGTSNPNLYWYRQAAGRGLQLLFYSVGIGQISSEVPQNLSASRPQDRQFILSSKKLLLSDSGFYLCAWRRRGQAPLHFGNGTRLTVT.

This chain joins TRBV23-1 and TRBJ1-1, with 7 nucleotides matching TRBD1. TRBV23-1 is annotated as an ORF whose role is uncertain. Trimming at V came to 4 bases and at J to 1 base, leaving 9 bases not matched to a gene. The CDR3 extends over 16 amino acids. The CDR3 DNA follows: TGCGCCAGCAGTCGCCCCCCTCAGGGGGAGAACACTGAAGCTTTCTTT. This gives the protein CASSRPPQGENTEAFF.

V usage is TRBV9 and J usage is TRBJ2-2, with D maybe TRBD1 (6 bases). CDR3 length: 15 residues. The V end lost 0 bases, the J end lost 2 bases, and 8 bases lay between the germline ends. CDR1 is SGDLS, CDR2 YYNGEE, per germline. The CDR3: CASSVEQGNTGELFF. In DNA, the CDR3 is TGTGCCAGCAGCGTAGAACAGGGAAACACCGGGGAGCTGTTTTTT. Complete variable domain (other parts from reference TRBV9 and TRBJ2-2): DSGVTQTPKHLITATGQRVTLRCSPRSGDLSVYWYQQSLDQGLQFLIQYYNGEERAKGNILERFSAQQFPDLHSELNLSSLELGDSALYFCASSVEQGNTGELFFGEGSRLTVL.

CDR3 in amino acids: CAISESPRGRNEQFF. The CDR3 DNA reads as TGTGCCATCAGTGAGTCCCCCAGGGGGCGGAATGAGCAGTTCTTC. V and J are TRBV10-3 and TRBJ2-1; 8 bases are a match to TRBD1. Germline CDR1 ENHRY, CDR2 SYGVKD. Trimming took 0 bases from V and 7 from J; bases not matched to a gene: 5. This CDR3 has 15 residues.

This chain connects TRBV9 to TRBJ2-2, with TRBD2 matching 14 bases. This CDR3 region has 16 residues. The V segment lost 0 bases and the J segment 7 bases; nucleotides outside the gene matches: 2. Germline values: CDR1 SGDLS, CDR2 YYNGEE. DNA of the CDR3: TGTGCCAGCAGCGTAGGACTAGCGGGAGGGTACGGGGAGCTGTTTTTT. It translates to CASSVGLAGGYGELFF.

The chain joins TRBV11-1 to TRBJ1-1; D ambiguous. V gave up 5 bases and J gave up 11 bases, with 18 bases separating them. The germline V gene encodes CDR1 SGHAT and CDR2 FQDESV (reference sequence). The CDR3 totals 13 residues. The DNA for the CDR3 is TGTGCCAGCAGCCTAAGCATCTACTTTGAGGCTTTCTTT. Protein product: CASSLSIYFEAFF.